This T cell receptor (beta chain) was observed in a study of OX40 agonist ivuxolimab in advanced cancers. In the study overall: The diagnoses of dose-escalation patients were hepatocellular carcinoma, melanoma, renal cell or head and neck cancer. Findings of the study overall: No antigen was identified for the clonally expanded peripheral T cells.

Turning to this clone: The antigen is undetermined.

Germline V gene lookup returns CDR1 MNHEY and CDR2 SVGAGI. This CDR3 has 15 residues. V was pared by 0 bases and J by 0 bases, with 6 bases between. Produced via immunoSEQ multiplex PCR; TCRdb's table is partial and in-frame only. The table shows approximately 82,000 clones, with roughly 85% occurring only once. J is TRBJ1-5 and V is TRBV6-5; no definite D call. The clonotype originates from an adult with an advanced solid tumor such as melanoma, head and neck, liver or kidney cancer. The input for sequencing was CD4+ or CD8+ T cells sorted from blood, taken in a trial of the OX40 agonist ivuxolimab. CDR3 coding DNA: TGTGCCAGCAGTTACTCGCGGGATAGCAATCAGCCCCAGCATTTT. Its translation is CASSYSRDSNQPQHF.